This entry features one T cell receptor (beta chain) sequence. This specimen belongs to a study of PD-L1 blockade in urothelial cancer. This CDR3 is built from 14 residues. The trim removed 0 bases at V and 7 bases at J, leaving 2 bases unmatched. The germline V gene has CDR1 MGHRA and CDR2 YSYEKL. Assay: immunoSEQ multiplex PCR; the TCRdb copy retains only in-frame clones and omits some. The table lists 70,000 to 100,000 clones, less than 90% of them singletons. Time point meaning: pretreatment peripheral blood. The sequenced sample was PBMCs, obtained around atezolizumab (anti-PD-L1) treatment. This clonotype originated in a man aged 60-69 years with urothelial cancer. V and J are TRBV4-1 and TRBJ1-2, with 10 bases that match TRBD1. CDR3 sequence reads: CASSQEGTGAGYTF. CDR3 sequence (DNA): TGCGCCAGCAGCCAAGAGGGGACAGGGGCTGGCTACACCTTC.